This is a list of T cell receptor beta chains from one sample in a study of OX40 agonist ivuxolimab in advanced cancers. Profiling relied on immunoSEQ multiplex PCR, and the TCRdb table lists in-frame clones only, not all of them. The sample has about 8,900 clones; roughly 68% are singletons. The material was CD4+ or CD8+ T cells sorted from blood, obtained in a trial of the OX40 agonist ivuxolimab. The receptors were gathered from an adult with an advanced solid tumor such as melanoma, head and neck, liver or kidney cancer. CDR3s include the opening cysteine and the closing phenylalanine or tryptophan. A D gene is named only where the DNA matches it firmly. A row's size may be missing; if present it is once, few, many or a size class.

>NA|TRBV2|TRBJ1-1|NA
TGTGCCAGCGTATCATATCGAACTGAAGCTTTCTTT
CASVSYRTEAFF
>many|TRBV6-8|TRBJ2-1|NA
TGTGCCAGCAGTTATATGGGGACTTACAATGAGCAGTTCTTC
CASSYMGTYNEQFF
>few|TRBV2|TRBJ1-1|TRBD1
TGTGCCAGCAGGGGACAGACTAACACTGAAGCTTTCTTT
CASRGQTNTEAFF
>NA|TRBV9|TRBJ2-7|TRBD2
TGTGCCAGCAGCGTAGCCCCCGGGACTAGCTACGAGCAGTACTTC
CASSVAPGTSYEQYF
>few|TRBV9|TRBJ2-7|TRBD2
TGTGCCAGCAGCGCCGGACTAGCGGGAGCTCAGGAGCAGTACTTC
CASSAGLAGAQEQYF
>NA|TRBV11-2|TRBJ2-1|NA
TGTGCCAGCAGTTCCACAGGGATAACGGACAATGAGCAGTTCTTC
CASSSTGITDNEQFF
>NA|TRBV7-9|TRBJ1-5|TRBD1
TGTGCCAGCAGCTTGGGGGACAGGGGAAGGCATCAGCCCCAGCATTTT
CASSLGDRGRHQPQHF
>few|TRBV27|TRBJ1-5|NA
TGTGCCAGCAGTTTATCCGGGGTTCAGCCCCAGCATTTT
CASSLSGVQPQHF
>NA|TRBV6-4|TRBJ2-2|NA
TGTGCCAGCAGTAGCGGGAACACCGGGGAGCTGTTTTTT
CASSSGNTGELFF
>NA|TRBV28|TRBJ2-3|TRBD2
TGTGCCAGCAGTTTCGGGGCTAGCGGGGTCACAGATACGCAGTATTTT
CASSFGASGVTDTQYF
>once|TRBV28|TRBJ2-7|NA
TGTGCCAGCACCGCAGGAGGGAGCTCCTACGAGCAGTACTTC
CASTAGGSSYEQYF
>NA|TRBV4-1|TRBJ1-2|TRBD1
TGCGCCAGCAGCCAAGATGAGGGGGCGAATGGCTACACCTTC
CASSQDEGANGYTF
>NA|TRBV4-1|TRBJ1-4|NA
TGCGCCAGCAGCCAAGTTCAGGGCTTAAATGAAAAACTGTTTTTT
CASSQVQGLNEKLFF
>once|TRBV19|TRBJ2-1|NA
TGTGCCAGTAGTATAGGGAATCGGGATGAGCAGTTCTTC
CASSIGNRDEQFF
>NA|TRBV30|TRBJ1-5|NA
TGTGCCTGGAGTGGAGGGGGTTGGGGCAATCAGCCCCAGCATTTT
CAWSGGGWGNQPQHF
>NA|TRBV29-1|TRBJ2-1|TRBD2
TGCAGCGTTGAAGAGCGGGAGGGCAATGAGCAGTTCTTC
CSVEEREGNEQFF
>NA|TRBV19|TRBJ2-1|NA
TGTGCCAGTAGTATCGGGACCTCCTACAATGAGCAGTTCTTC
CASSIGTSYNEQFF
>NA|TRBV7-3|TRBJ2-3|NA
TGTGCCAGCAGCTTAACTAGCGGAGAGGATACGCAGTATTTT
CASSLTSGEDTQYF
>NA|TRBV14|TRBJ2-7|TRBD1
TGTGCCAGCAGCCAAGAGAGCGCAGGGGGCGGCTACGAGCAGTACTTC
CASSQESAGGGYEQYF
>NA|TRBV7-9|TRBJ2-7|NA
TGTGCCAGCAGCTTAGCGCAGGGTTACGAGCAGTACTTC
CASSLAQGYEQYF
>NA|TRBV6-5|TRBJ1-1|NA
TGTGCCAGCACCCCTATGGGGGGGTTGGCTTTCTTT
CASTPMGGLAFF
>NA|TRBV18|TRBJ2-2|TRBD1
TGTGCCAGCTCACCACCAGACAGGGCCGCGAACACCGGGGAGCTGTTTTTT
CASSPPDRAANTGELFF
>NA|TRBV27|TRBJ1-2|NA
TGTGCCAGCAGTTTATACGGCGCCAGGGGCTACACCTTC
CASSLYGARGYTF
>NA|TRBV5-1|TRBJ2-4|TRBD1
TGCGCCAGCAGCCCGGGGACAGGGAACGCCAAAAACATTCAGTACTTC
CASSPGTGNAKNIQYF
>many|TRBV4-2|TRBJ2-7|NA
TGTGCCAGCAGCCAGGCTCCGGGTCTGACCTACGAGCAGTACTTC
CASSQAPGLTYEQYF
>NA|TRBV6-5|TRBJ2-7|NA
TGTGCCAGCAGTGAAGAGGGGTACTCCTACGAGCAGTACTTC
CASSEEGYSYEQYF
>NA|TRBV7-6|TRBJ1-1|NA
TGTGCCAGCAGCCCCGAGGACAGAGCGAACACTGAAGCTTTCTTT
CASSPEDRANTEAFF
>NA|TRBV6-4|TRBJ2-1|TRBD2
TGTGCCAGCAGTGACTCACTAGCGGGCTACAATGAGCAGTTCTTC
CASSDSLAGYNEQFF
>NA|TRBV5-5|TRBJ1-4|NA
TGTGCCAGCAGCTTGGACCCCGGAGCGGGTGAAAAACTGTTTTTT
CASSLDPGAGEKLFF
>NA|TRBV7-8|TRBJ2-5|NA
TGTGCCAGCAGCTTCCAGGGGGGAATCCAAGAGACCCAGTACTTC
CASSFQGGIQETQYF
>few|TRBV2|TRBJ2-5|TRBD2
TGTGCCAGCAGGGGGGGACAGCTTCGGTTTGGCGGGAGGGTAGAGACCCAGTACTTC
CASRGGQLRFGGRVETQYF
>NA|TRBV19|TRBJ2-1|TRBD2
TGTGCCAGTAGTATGGAGTCCGAGGGGAGGGTATTGTTCTTC
CASSMESEGRVLFF
>NA|TRBV9|TRBJ1-3|NA
TGTGCCAGCAGCGGAGGACAGAGCTCTGGAAACACCATATATTTT
CASSGGQSSGNTIYF
>once|TRBV30|TRBJ1-1|NA
TGTGCCTGGAGCAACCCTCGGGCGCGTATGAACACTGAAGCTTTCTTT
CAWSNPRARMNTEAFF
>NA|TRBV6-4|TRBJ2-7|NA
TGTGCCAGCAGTGACGGATACAGGGCCTACGAGCAGTACTTC
CASSDGYRAYEQYF
>NA|TRBV7-9|TRBJ2-7|TRBD1
TGTGCCAGCAGCTTAGAGCGGACAGGGTCCTACGAGCAGTACTTC
CASSLERTGSYEQYF
>once|TRBV6-5|TRBJ1-2|NA
TGTGCCACCTCCTTTGCCTATGGCTACACCTTC
CATSFAYGYTF
>NA|TRBV5-5|TRBJ2-1|NA
TGTGCCAGCAGCCCCTCGACAACGAATGAGCAGTTCTTC
CASSPSTTNEQFF
>NA|TRBV5-4|TRBJ2-3|NA
TGTGCCAGCAGCTTGTTACAGACAGATACGCAGTATTTT
CASSLLQTDTQYF
>many|TRBV6-5|TRBJ1-6|NA
TGTGCCAGCAGTGAACGCCTCGGTTCACCCCTCCACTTT
CASSERLGSPLHF
>medium-sized|TRBV6-4|TRBJ2-2|NA
TGTGCCAGCAGTGACTCAGACACCGGGGAGCTGTTTTTT
CASSDSDTGELFF
>NA|TRBV7-6|TRBJ2-7|NA
TGTGCCAGCAGTCCTCGTTCCGGGGGCTCCTACGAGCAGTACTTC
CASSPRSGGSYEQYF
>NA|TRBV27|TRBJ2-1|TRBD2
TGTGCCAGCAGTTCACGGCCGGGACTAGCGGGAGGGCCAACCCCAGGGAATGAGCAGTTCTTC
CASSSRPGLAGGPTPGNEQFF
>few|TRBV7-9|TRBJ1-3|NA
TGTGCCAGCAAAAAGGGGCATTCCTCTGGAAACACCATATATTTT
CASKKGHSSGNTIYF
>NA|TRBV19|TRBJ2-1|TRBD2
TGTGCCAGTAGTATTGATAGTGGCGGGAGGGCCGGCGAGCAGTTCTTC
CASSIDSGGRAGEQFF
>NA|TRBV14|TRBJ2-3|NA
TGTGCCAGCAGTCGGGGGCCAGGAAATAAGGATACGCAGTATTTT
CASSRGPGNKDTQYF
>NA|TRBV19|TRBJ1-5|NA
TGTGCCAGCGGGGCGGTAATTAGCAATCAGCCCCAGCATTTT
CASGAVISNQPQHF
>few|TRBV10-3|TRBJ2-1|NA
TGTGCCATCAGGACCGAGGGATCAGACGATGAGCAGTTCTTC
CAIRTEGSDDEQFF
>NA|TRBV5-7|TRBJ1-3|NA
TGTGCCAGCAGCTTGGAGATACTAGTGAGCTCTGGAAACACCATATATTTT
CASSLEILVSSGNTIYF
>NA|TRBV21-1|TRBJ1-1|NA
TGTGCCAGCAGCAAAGCAGGAAACACTGAAGCTTTCTTT
CASSKAGNTEAFF